This T cell receptor beta chain originates from a study of monozygotic twins with inflammatory bowel disease. General observations from the study: Neither one strong signal nor one clonotype associated with IBD was supported.

Details on this clonotype: Its antigen remains unidentified.

There were approximately 3,800 ng of total RNA used for each TCR library. One entry per CDR3 protein, without DNA, is what TCRdb gives after re-calling the 5' RACE reads. The sample includes about 450,000 distinct CDR3 sequences. The sequenced sample consisted of blood. This TCR came from a human donor with ulcerative colitis or Crohn's disease, or a healthy co-twin of an affected twin (not recorded which).

CDR3 protein: CASSIQQRLGHVTF. V gene TRBV19 combines with J gene TRBJ1-2. Germline V gene sequence: CDR1 LNHDA, CDR2 SQIVND (reference sequence). The length of the CDR3 is 14 residues. Full variable domain (rest looked up from reference TRBV19 and TRBJ1-2): DGGITQSPKYLFRKEGQNVTLSCEQNLNHDAMYWYRQDPGQGLRLIYYSQIVNDFQKGDIAEGYSVSREKKESFPLTVTSAQKNPTAFYLCASSIQQRLGHVTFGSGTRLTVV.